Below, 5 T cell receptor beta chains from the same sample are listed, as sequenced in a study of graft-versus-host responses after intestinal transplantation. Sequencing was performed with immunoSEQ multiplex PCR; in TCRdb, only in-frame clones are kept and a portion is missing. The sample has about 9,200 clones; 80% to 95% are singletons. This sample comprised PBMCs, obtained approximately 69 days after transplant. The origin of the receptors is a human patient who received an intestinal transplant, so some T cells may come from the graft donor.

The chain has TRBV4-1 and TRBJ1-1, with TRBD1 matching over 7 bases. CDR1 MGHRA and CDR2 YSYEKL come from the germline V gene. CDR3 size: 18 residues. J was trimmed by 2 bases and V by 0 bases; bases with no gene match: 12. CDR3 sequence: CASSQEGGSWDSNTEAFF. The CDR3 DNA reads as TGCGCCAGCAGCCAAGAGGGTGGAAGTTGGGACAGCAACACTGAAGCTTTCTTT.

CDR3 loop: CASSLGDRAMRPYEQYF. CDR3 nucleotide sequence: TGCGCCAGCAGCTTGGGGGACAGGGCGATGAGGCCCTACGAGCAGTACTTC. The rearrangement links TRBV5-1 to TRBJ2-7, with 9 bases identical to TRBD1. In germline, CDR1 is SGHRS, CDR2 YFSETQ. The V gene end was trimmed by 0 bases and the J gene end by 2 bases; junction bases not matched to a gene: 9. The CDR3 sequence is 17 residues long.

J is TRBJ1-5 and V is TRBV19; a weak D match, TRBD1 (6 bases). The CDR3 runs 13 residues. Germline loops: CDR1 LNHDA, CDR2 SQIVND (reference sequence). V lost 8 bases, J lost 3 bases, and 11 bases lay in between. Here the CDR3 reads CASGGDINQPQHF. The CDR3 DNA reads TGTGCCAGTGGGGGCGACATCAATCAGCCCCAGCATTTT.

This clone was seen just once. CDR3 nucleotides: TGCGCCAGCAAAGGGACAGATACGCAGTATTTT. Translated, it gives CASKGTDTQYF. The chain combines TRBV4-3 with TRBJ2-3; D is undetermined. The V end was cut by 7 bases, the J end by 3 bases, with 5 bases between. CDR1 is LGHNA and CDR2 is YSLEER in the germline V gene. This CDR3 region has 11 residues.

This clone has just one count. V gene TRBV5-4 combines with J gene TRBJ1-2, with D perhaps TRBD1 (5 bases). The germline V gene encodes CDR1 SGHNT and CDR2 YYREEE (reference sequence). V gave up 3 bases and J gave up 6 bases, with 12 bases separating them. The CDR3 consists of 13 residues. CDR3 sequence: CASSSDSIDGYTF. For the CDR3, the DNA is TGTGCCAGCAGCTCTGACAGCATTGATGGCTACACCTTC. The variable domain in full, completed from reference TRBV5-4 and TRBJ1-2, reads ETGVTQSPTHLIKTRGQQVTLRCSSQSGHNTVSWYQQALGQGPQFIFQYYREEENGRGNFPPRFSGLQFPNYSSELNVNALELDDSALYLCASSSDSIDGYTFGSGTRLTVV.